These T cell receptor beta chains were read from a single sample in a study of cytomegalovirus exposure and HLA in healthy donors. Using immunoSEQ multiplex PCR, the repertoire was profiled, and TCRdb retains in-frame clones only, with some absent. The table lists around 200,000 clones, under 80% of them singletons. Material: PBMCs. These receptors originate from a female donor in good health and CMV-seronegative. The CDR3 runs from the conserved cysteine through the conserved F or W. Fields, in order: V gene, clone size, D gene, J gene, CDR3 protein, CDR3 DNA. D genes are given only for firm matches. Size is stated for part of the rows, as once, few or many counts, or as a class when the clone is expanded.

V gene: TRBV9
clone size: NA
D gene: TRBD2
J gene: TRBJ2-3
CDR3 protein: CASSAVGTSGIMGFSGDTQYF
CDR3 DNA: TGTGCCAGCAGCGCCGTAGGGACTAGCGGGATTATGGGTTTTTCGGGAGATACGCAGTATTTT

V gene: TRBV5-6
clone size: NA
D gene: NA
J gene: TRBJ1-1
CDR3 protein: CASRWGPQDTEAFF
CDR3 DNA: TGTGCCAGCAGGTGGGGGCCTCAGGACACTGAAGCTTTCTTT

V gene: TRBV7-6
clone size: NA
D gene: TRBD1
J gene: TRBJ2-1
CDR3 protein: CASSLGTGYNEQFF
CDR3 DNA: TGTGCCAGCAGCTTAGGGACAGGATACAATGAGCAGTTCTTC

V gene: TRBV27
clone size: NA
D gene: NA
J gene: TRBJ1-6
CDR3 protein: CASSRLPTLAGRNSPLHF
CDR3 DNA: TGTGCCAGCAGTCGTTTACCCACGCTGGCAGGGCGTAATTCACCCCTCCACTTT

V gene: TRBV5-6
clone size: NA
D gene: TRBD1
J gene: TRBJ2-3
CDR3 protein: CASSLGQGGDTQYF
CDR3 DNA: TGTGCCAGCAGCTTGGGACAGGGGGGCGATACGCAGTATTTT

V gene: TRBV7-6
clone size: NA
D gene: TRBD2
J gene: TRBJ2-3
CDR3 protein: CASSASPSGRVVNTQYF
CDR3 DNA: TGTGCCAGCAGCGCCTCCCCTAGCGGGAGGGTTGTGAATACGCAGTATTTT

V gene: TRBV10-1
clone size: NA
D gene: TRBD2
J gene: TRBJ2-3
CDR3 protein: CASSETSGSADTQYF
CDR3 DNA: TGCGCCAGCAGTGAGACTAGCGGGAGCGCAGATACGCAGTATTTT

V gene: TRBV2
clone size: NA
D gene: NA
J gene: TRBJ1-1
CDR3 protein: CASSEAWANTEAFF
CDR3 DNA: TGTGCCAGCAGTGAAGCGTGGGCGAACACTGAAGCTTTCTTT

V gene: TRBV15
clone size: NA
D gene: NA
J gene: TRBJ1-1
CDR3 protein: CATSRGSGGMNTEAFF
CDR3 DNA: TGTGCCACCAGCAGAGGGAGCGGGGGGATGAACACTGAAGCTTTCTTT

V gene: TRBV6-6
clone size: NA
D gene: TRBD1
J gene: TRBJ1-1
CDR3 protein: CASSYSGGETEAFF
CDR3 DNA: TGTGCCAGCAGTTACTCAGGGGGCGAGACTGAAGCTTTCTTT

V gene: TRBV6-5
clone size: NA
D gene: NA
J gene: TRBJ1-5
CDR3 protein: CASSEAGNQPQHF
CDR3 DNA: TGTGCCAGCAGTGAGGCGGGCAATCAGCCCCAGCATTTT

V gene: TRBV10-3
clone size: NA
D gene: NA
J gene: TRBJ2-3
CDR3 protein: CAISAGANTDTQYF
CDR3 DNA: TGTGCCATCAGTGCGGGTGCCAATACAGATACGCAGTATTTT

V gene: TRBV7-8
clone size: NA
D gene: TRBD1
J gene: TRBJ1-5
CDR3 protein: CASSPRQGARSNQPQHF
CDR3 DNA: TGTGCCAGCAGCCCCCGACAGGGGGCGAGGAGCAATCAGCCCCAGCATTTT

V gene: TRBV5-6
clone size: NA
D gene: NA
J gene: TRBJ2-7
CDR3 protein: CASSLESLAYEQYF
CDR3 DNA: TGTGCCAGCAGCTTGGAATCACTAGCCTACGAGCAGTACTTC

V gene: TRBV19
clone size: NA
D gene: NA
J gene: TRBJ2-3
CDR3 protein: CASSITVDTDTQYF
CDR3 DNA: TGTGCCAGTAGTATAACGGTAGACACAGATACGCAGTATTTT

V gene: TRBV30
clone size: NA
D gene: NA
J gene: TRBJ2-7
CDR3 protein: CAWSIQGYEQYF
CDR3 DNA: TGTGCCTGGAGCATACAGGGCTACGAGCAGTACTTC

V gene: TRBV27
clone size: NA
D gene: NA
J gene: TRBJ2-7
CDR3 protein: CASSLRGTGAYEQYF
CDR3 DNA: TGTGCCAGCAGTTTAAGGGGGACGGGCGCCTACGAGCAGTACTTC

V gene: TRBV7-9
clone size: NA
D gene: NA
J gene: TRBJ2-7
CDR3 protein: CASSPRAGGPHEQYF
CDR3 DNA: TGTGCCAGCAGCCCCCGGGCCGGGGGTCCCCACGAGCAGTACTTC

V gene: TRBV4-3
clone size: NA
D gene: NA
J gene: TRBJ2-7
CDR3 protein: CASSPRQGGGEQYF
CDR3 DNA: TGCGCCAGCAGCCCAAGACAGGGAGGCGGCGAGCAGTACTTC

V gene: TRBV7-9
clone size: NA
D gene: TRBD2
J gene: TRBJ2-1
CDR3 protein: CASSEGTSESNEQFF
CDR3 DNA: TGTGCCAGCAGCGAAGGGACTAGCGAAAGCAATGAGCAGTTCTTC

V gene: TRBV19
clone size: NA
D gene: TRBD1
J gene: TRBJ1-1
CDR3 protein: CASSQGVYNTEAFF
CDR3 DNA: TGTGCCAGTAGTCAGGGGGTGTATAACACTGAAGCTTTCTTT

V gene: TRBV29-1
clone size: NA
D gene: TRBD1
J gene: TRBJ2-1
CDR3 protein: CSAGQVSEQFF
CDR3 DNA: TGCAGCGCCGGACAGGTTTCGGAGCAGTTCTTC

V gene: TRBV2
clone size: NA
D gene: NA
J gene: TRBJ1-2
CDR3 protein: CASSVELRGYGYTF
CDR3 DNA: TGTGCCAGCAGTGTCGAGCTCAGGGGCTATGGCTACACCTTC

V gene: TRBV5-1
clone size: NA
D gene: TRBD2
J gene: TRBJ2-1
CDR3 protein: CASSDGTSGRNEQFF
CDR3 DNA: TGCGCCAGCAGCGACGGGACTAGCGGGCGCAATGAGCAGTTCTTC

V gene: TRBV5-1
clone size: few
D gene: NA
J gene: TRBJ2-3
CDR3 protein: CASSLLGGRSTDTQYF
CDR3 DNA: TGCGCCAGCAGCTTGTTGGGCGGGCGAAGCACAGATACGCAGTATTTT

V gene: TRBV5-6
clone size: few
D gene: TRBD2
J gene: TRBJ2-1
CDR3 protein: CASTVESGGGNNEQFF
CDR3 DNA: TGTGCCAGCACCGTGGAGAGCGGGGGGGGAAACAATGAGCAGTTCTTC

V gene: TRBV15
clone size: NA
D gene: TRBD1
J gene: TRBJ2-1
CDR3 protein: CATSRGQANNEQFF
CDR3 DNA: TGTGCCACCAGCAGGGGACAGGCCAACAATGAGCAGTTCTTC

V gene: TRBV6-4
clone size: NA
D gene: NA
J gene: TRBJ1-5
CDR3 protein: CASSASGGPQHF
CDR3 DNA: TGTGCCAGCAGTGCCTCGGGGGGGCCCCAGCATTTT

V gene: TRBV6-1
clone size: NA
D gene: NA
J gene: TRBJ2-3
CDR3 protein: CATHPMSGPDTQYF
CDR3 DNA: TGTGCCACCCACCCCATGTCCGGTCCAGATACGCAGTATTTT

V gene: TRBV28
clone size: once
D gene: TRBD2
J gene: TRBJ2-7
CDR3 protein: CASSLIGVGELAGDNYEQYF
CDR3 DNA: TGTGCCAGCAGTTTAATTGGGGTTGGGGAACTAGCGGGGGACAACTACGAGCAGTACTTC

V gene: TRBV27
clone size: NA
D gene: NA
J gene: TRBJ1-5
CDR3 protein: CASGPGLRNQPQHF
CDR3 DNA: TGTGCCAGCGGGCCAGGGCTCCGCAATCAGCCCCAGCATTTT

V gene: TRBV5-1
clone size: NA
D gene: NA
J gene: TRBJ2-7
CDR3 protein: CASSLVQGYEQYF
CDR3 DNA: TGCGCCAGCAGCTTGGTGCAGGGCTACGAGCAGTACTTC

V gene: TRBV4-1
clone size: NA
D gene: TRBD1
J gene: TRBJ2-1
CDR3 protein: CASSQAGQGFNEQFF
CDR3 DNA: TGCGCCAGCAGCCAAGCGGGACAGGGTTTCAATGAGCAGTTCTTC

V gene: TRBV27
clone size: NA
D gene: NA
J gene: TRBJ2-2
CDR3 protein: CASSLRKGELFF
CDR3 DNA: TGTGCCAGCAGTTTGAGAAAAGGGGAGCTGTTTTTT

V gene: TRBV2
clone size: NA
D gene: NA
J gene: TRBJ1-2
CDR3 protein: CASSELEQAEGYTF
CDR3 DNA: TGTGCCAGCAGTGAATTGGAACAGGCGGAGGGTTACACCTTC

V gene: TRBV6-1
clone size: NA
D gene: NA
J gene: TRBJ1-3
CDR3 protein: CASSVGQAPGNTIYF
CDR3 DNA: TGTGCCAGCAGTGTAGGCCAGGCGCCCGGAAACACCATATATTTT

V gene: TRBV28
clone size: once
D gene: TRBD1
J gene: TRBJ1-1
CDR3 protein: CASSSGQGAGAFF
CDR3 DNA: TGTGCCAGCAGTTCCGGACAGGGGGCCGGGGCTTTCTTT

V gene: TRBV5-6
clone size: NA
D gene: TRBD1
J gene: TRBJ1-2
CDR3 protein: CASSLGTGFHYGYTF
CDR3 DNA: TGTGCCAGCAGCTTAGGGACAGGGTTTCACTATGGCTACACCTTC

V gene: TRBV19
clone size: NA
D gene: NA
J gene: TRBJ2-2
CDR3 protein: CASSLTAGELFF
CDR3 DNA: TGTGCCAGTAGTCTGACAGCCGGGGAGCTGTTTTTT

V gene: TRBV15
clone size: NA
D gene: NA
J gene: TRBJ1-5
CDR3 protein: CATSRDGAGLQPQHF
CDR3 DNA: TGTGCCACCAGCAGAGATGGGGCAGGGCTTCAGCCCCAGCATTTT

V gene: TRBV19
clone size: NA
D gene: NA
J gene: TRBJ2-5
CDR3 protein: CASTQTTGKGETQYF
CDR3 DNA: TGTGCCAGTACCCAAACGACGGGGAAGGGTGAGACCCAGTACTTC

V gene: TRBV19
clone size: NA
D gene: NA
J gene: TRBJ1-3
CDR3 protein: CATSQGNGNTIYF
CDR3 DNA: TGTGCCACTTCCCAGGGTAACGGAAACACCATATATTTT

V gene: TRBV6-5
clone size: NA
D gene: NA
J gene: TRBJ2-7
CDR3 protein: CATLGDYEQYF
CDR3 DNA: TGTGCCACCCTTGGAGATTACGAGCAGTACTTC

V gene: TRBV19
clone size: few
D gene: NA
J gene: TRBJ1-2
CDR3 protein: CASSHGGENYGYTF
CDR3 DNA: TGTGCCAGCTCCCACGGGGGGGAAAACTATGGCTACACCTTC

V gene: TRBV5-1
clone size: NA
D gene: TRBD1
J gene: TRBJ1-4
CDR3 protein: CASSGQGNMEKLFF
CDR3 DNA: TGCGCCAGCAGCGGACAGGGAAATATGGAAAAACTGTTTTTT

V gene: TRBV18
clone size: NA
D gene: NA
J gene: TRBJ2-1
CDR3 protein: CASSPPNTNGQFF
CDR3 DNA: TGTGCCAGCTCACCACCTAATACTAATGGGCAGTTCTTC

V gene: TRBV6-5
clone size: NA
D gene: TRBD1
J gene: TRBJ1-5
CDR3 protein: CASSRDRGGQPQHF
CDR3 DNA: TGTGCCAGCAGCCGGGACAGGGGTGGGCAGCCCCAGCATTTT

V gene: TRBV28
clone size: NA
D gene: NA
J gene: TRBJ1-5
CDR3 protein: CASSLETGMNQPQHF
CDR3 DNA: TGTGCCAGCAGTTTAGAGACAGGAATGAATCAGCCCCAGCATTTT

V gene: TRBV7-6
clone size: NA
D gene: NA
J gene: TRBJ2-3
CDR3 protein: CASTLLERVDTQYF
CDR3 DNA: TGTGCCAGCACCCTACTAGAACGGGTAGATACGCAGTATTTT

V gene: TRBV7-9
clone size: once
D gene: TRBD2
J gene: TRBJ2-7
CDR3 protein: CASSINSGSSSYEQYF
CDR3 DNA: TGTGCCAGCAGCATTAATAGCGGGAGTTCCTCCTACGAGCAGTACTTC